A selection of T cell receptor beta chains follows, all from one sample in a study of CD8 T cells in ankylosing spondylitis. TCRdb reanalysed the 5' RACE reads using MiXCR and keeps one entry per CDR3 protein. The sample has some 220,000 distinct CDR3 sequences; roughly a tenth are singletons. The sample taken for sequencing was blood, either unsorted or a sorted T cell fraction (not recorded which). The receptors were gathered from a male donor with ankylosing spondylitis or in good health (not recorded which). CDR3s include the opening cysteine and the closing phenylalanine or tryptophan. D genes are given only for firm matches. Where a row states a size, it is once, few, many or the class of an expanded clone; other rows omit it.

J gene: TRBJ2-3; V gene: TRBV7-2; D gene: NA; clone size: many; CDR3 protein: CASSSGRTRTTDTQYF; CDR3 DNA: TGTGCCAGCAGCTCGGGTCGAACTCGGACCACAGATACGCAGTATTTT
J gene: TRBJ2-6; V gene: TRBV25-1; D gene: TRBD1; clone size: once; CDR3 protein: CASRGDRVSSGANVLTF; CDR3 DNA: TGTGCCAGCAGGGGGGACAGGGTGAGCTCTGGGGCCAACGTCCTGACTTTC
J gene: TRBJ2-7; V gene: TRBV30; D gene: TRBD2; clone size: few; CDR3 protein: CAWSSGAEQYF; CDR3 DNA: TGTGCCTGGAGTAGCGGGGCCGAGCAGTACTTC
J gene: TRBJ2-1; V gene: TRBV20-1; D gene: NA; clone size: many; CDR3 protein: CSARDLGQYNEQFF; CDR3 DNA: TGCAGTGCTAGAGATTTAGGACAGTACAATGAGCAGTTCTTC
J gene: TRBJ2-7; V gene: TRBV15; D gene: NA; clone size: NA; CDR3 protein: CATSRDPGSLGAYEQYF; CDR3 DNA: TGTGCCACCAGCAGAGATCCCGGTTCGCTCGGAGCCTACGAGCAGTACTTC
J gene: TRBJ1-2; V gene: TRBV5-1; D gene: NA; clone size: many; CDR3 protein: CASSSDRGGYTF; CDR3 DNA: TGCGCCAGCAGCTCCGATAGGGGTGGCTACACCTTC
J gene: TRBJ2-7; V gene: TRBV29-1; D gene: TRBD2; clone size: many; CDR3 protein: CSVAPAGDYEQYF; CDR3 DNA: TGCAGCGTCGCCCCAGCGGGAGACTACGAGCAGTACTTC
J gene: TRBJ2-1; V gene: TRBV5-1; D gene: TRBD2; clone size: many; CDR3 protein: CASSSDSTSGRNNEQFF; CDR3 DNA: TGCGCCAGCAGCTCAGACTCAACTAGCGGGAGGAACAATGAGCAGTTCTTC
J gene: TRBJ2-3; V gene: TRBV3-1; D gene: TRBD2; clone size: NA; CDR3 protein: CATSQDIRRGGRTDTQYF; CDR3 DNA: TGTGCCACCTCCCAAGATATAAGGCGGGGGGGTCGCACAGATACGCAGTATTTT
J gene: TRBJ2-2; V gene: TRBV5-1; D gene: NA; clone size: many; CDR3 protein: CASSLEVSGWPTGELFF; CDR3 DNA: TGCGCCAGCAGCTTGGAAGTATCGGGGTGGCCCACCGGGGAGCTGTTTTTT
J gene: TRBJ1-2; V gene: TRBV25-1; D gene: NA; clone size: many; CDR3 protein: CASRPQGDTSGYTF; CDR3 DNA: TGTGCCAGCAGGCCACAGGGCGATACTTCTGGCTACACCTTC
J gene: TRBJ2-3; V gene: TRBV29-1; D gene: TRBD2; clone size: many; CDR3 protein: CSVSGGREGTDTQYF; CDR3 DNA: TGCAGCGTTTCGGGAGGGAGGGAAGGGACAGATACGCAGTATTTT
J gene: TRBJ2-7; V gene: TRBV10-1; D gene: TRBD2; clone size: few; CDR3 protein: CASSEMLSGRQYF; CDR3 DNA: TGCGCCAGCAGTGAGATGCTTAGCGGGAGGCAGTACTTC
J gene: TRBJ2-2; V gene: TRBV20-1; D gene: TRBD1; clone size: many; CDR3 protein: CSAAGTGGTGELFF; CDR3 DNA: TGCAGTGCTGCCGGGACAGGGGGGACCGGGGAGCTGTTTTTT
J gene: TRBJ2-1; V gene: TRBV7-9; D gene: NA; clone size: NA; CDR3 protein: CASSRNEQFF; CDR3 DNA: TGTGCCAGCAGCCGAAATGAGCAGTTCTTC
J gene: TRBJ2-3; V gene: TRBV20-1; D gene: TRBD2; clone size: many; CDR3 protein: CSARRHGLAGARDTQYF; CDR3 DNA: TGCAGTGCTAGACGTCACGGACTAGCGGGAGCCAGAGATACGCAGTATTTT
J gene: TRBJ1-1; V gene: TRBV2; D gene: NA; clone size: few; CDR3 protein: CASSEWKNTEAFF; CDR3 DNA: TGTGCCAGCAGTGAATGGAAAAACACTGAAGCTTTCTTT
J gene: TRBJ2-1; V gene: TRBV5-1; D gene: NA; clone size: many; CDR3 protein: CASSPAAGNEQFF; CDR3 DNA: TGCGCCAGCAGCCCAGCGGCCGGCAATGAGCAGTTCTTC
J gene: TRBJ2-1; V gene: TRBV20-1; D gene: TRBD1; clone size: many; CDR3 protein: CSARTGWYNEQFF; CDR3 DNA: TGCAGTGCTAGGACAGGGTGGTACAATGAGCAGTTCTTC
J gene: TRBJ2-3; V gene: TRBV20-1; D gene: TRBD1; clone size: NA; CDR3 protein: CSARGADRGLGDTQYF; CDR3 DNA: TGCAGTGCTAGAGGTGCGGACAGGGGGCTGGGAGATACGCAGTATTTT
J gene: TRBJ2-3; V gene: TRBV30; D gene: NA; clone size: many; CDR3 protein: CAWSSGPGGTDTQYF; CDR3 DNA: TGTGCCTGGAGTAGTGGGCCCGGGGGCACAGATACGCAGTATTTT